Included here is one T cell receptor (beta chain) sequence, with context. In its sample, this clonotype was seen many times. Its antigen target is currently unknown. Base qualities are missing; no much larger clone stands one base away. This entry belongs to a study of T-cell reconstitution after alpha-beta-depleted transplantation in children listed by TCRdb under 2016. The study in broad terms: The study quantitatively tracked T-cell immune reconstitution after TCRalphabeta/CD19-depleted allogeneic hematopoietic cell transplantation in children using TCR repertoire profiling.

The CDR3 runs 14 residues from the cysteine to the phenylalanine. Only the CDR3 part of the read is kept: 42 bases, read in frame from the first base. Trimming costs V 0 bases and J 7 bases, and their ends lie 10 bases apart. CDR1 SGHTA and CDR2 FQGNSA are derived from the germline V gene. Library preparation used PCR. These reads were obtained on an Illumina HiSeq 2500. Molecular barcoding was employed in the preparation of TCR libraries, with unique molecular identifiers being used to normalize TCRbeta repertoire quantification. Clones were called with MiXCR by TCRdb after fastp trimmed the public reads at Q25, and only in-frame beta chains were retained. Each entry merges the rows of one CDR3 protein and shows their most common DNA and genes. The sample table shows more than 150,000 distinct CDR3 sequences, and about 6.8% are seen once. The ten largest account for roughly 3% of the sample.

Sequencing used PBMCs from the stem cell graft donor, obtained from the stem cell graft. Recombination joined TRBV7-2 with TRBJ2-4; the D match is possibly TRBD1 or TRBD2, with 5 bases aligned in each. The TCR originated in a human donor who donated a stem cell graft to a child with Wiskott-Aldrich syndrome. The CDR3 here reads CASSLAGADNIQYF. The DNA sequence follows: TGTGCCAGCAGCTTAGCCGGGGCCGATAACATTCAGTACTTC.